This T cell receptor (beta chain) was found in a study of blood T cell repertoires in COVID-19 (dated by TCRdb to between 2020 and 2021). The study in broad terms: The collaborator samples originated in the United States, Italy and Spain and spanned the acute and convalescent phases of COVID-19. The material from the prospective study consisted of cDNA or gDNA derived from T cells, B-cell-depleted T cells, or PBMCs. Deeply sampled blood TCRbeta repertoires from subjects exposed to, actively infected with, or recovered from COVID-19 were included in the dataset. The repertoires were released in a freely available public database meant as a resource for research on the immune response to SARS-CoV-2. Where HLA class I and class II types were available, the types were taken from metadata supplied by the sample provider, not from assay-based typing. The sample metadata nearly always contained a de-identified subject ID, COVID-19 status, age in years and sex. The samples were drawn from the first 160 participants of the ongoing ImmuneRACE study and from 1,254 subjects provided by 6 global collaborators. Points the paper makes about the study in general: How much clinical and demographic metadata was included differed by source and by participant, and the metadata was provided uncurated.

The CDR1 and CDR2 encoded by the germline V gene are SGHTA and FQGTGA. The CDR3 starts with the cysteine, ends with the phenylalanine, and has 15 residues. The CDR3 DNA has 45 bases and is translated from base 1. Germline trimming amounts to 5 bases on V and 7 bases on J, with 9 as the count of junction bases outside the gene matches. In Seattle, one collaborating source enrolled patients while the infection was active and tracked those patients longitudinally over the course of disease. The collaborating institutions used their own protocols to collect whole blood in K2EDTA tubes. For TCRbeta analysis, collaborator samples were shipped as frozen whole blood, as isolated PBMCs, or as DNA extracted from either sample type. TCRbeta CDR3 regions were amplified from genomic DNA by means of the immunoSEQ Assay, a bias-controlled multiplex PCR. For the original study's pipeline: Nucleated cell counts per sample were estimated from amplification of reference gene primers within the assay. To quantify the absolute abundance of each unique TCRbeta CDR3 rearrangement, sequence reads were collapsed and filtered. For each sample, productive Simpson clonality was calculated as the square root of Simpson's diversity index over productive rearrangements. As stored in TCRdb, this immuneACCESS dataset retains in-frame rearrangements with V and J assigned. A fraction of the clones does not appear; measured against another copy, unresolved V genes explain less than half of the discrepancy, and the remainder lacks a known reason. That table gives V, J and clone size, and the DNA gave D and trimming. Here the sample has 85,000 to 95,000 clones; 89% occur a single time. 5.2% of the sample belongs to the ten largest clones.

A remark on this clone: Its cognate antigen has yet to be identified. Per-base qualities were not stored, and no clone one base away is much larger.

The clonotype was recovered from a man aged 60 to 69 with COVID-19, enrolled during active disease. The chain was built from TRBV7-3 and TRBJ2-1, and TRBD2 matches 9 of the central bases. What was sequenced was peripheral blood. Read as DNA, the sequence is TGTGCCAGCAGCCTATCCGGGACTAGCCTTAATGAGCAGTTCTTC. This encodes CASSLSGTSLNEQFF.